This TCR beta chain was sequenced in a study of beta chain features in type 1 diabetes. The authors reverse transcribed all of the isolated RNA, so sequencing captured expressed TCRB transcripts. The protocol was immunoSEQ multiplex PCR, while the TCRdb copy is restricted to in-frame clones and leaves out a portion. The sample includes a few hundred thousand clones, approximately 28% seen only once; the top ten take 0.05% to 0.07%. This clone was seen a few times. Its antigen is as yet unknown. The CDR3 is 15 amino acids. The germline V gene encodes CDR1 MGHDK and CDR2 SYGVNS. V shed 3 bases, J shed 4 bases, and the junction held 7 bases outside the gene matches. Study observations and caveats: TCRB CDR3s were moderately but significantly shorter in Type 1 diabetes patients in all four CD4+ subsets. PCR may have favored shorter templates equally in patients and controls.

This chain links TRBV25-1 with TRBJ2-3, with TRBD1 matching 7 bases. The source material was naive CD4+ T cells from blood. This receptor was taken from a young man in good health. This CDR3 reads CASSERRGRADTQYF. CDR3 coding DNA: TGTGCCAGCAGTGAGAGAAGGGGGCGGGCAGATACGCAGTATTTT. The whole variable domain, filled in from reference TRBV25-1 and TRBJ2-3, reads EADIYQTPRYLVIGTGKKITLECSQTMGHDKMYWYQQDPGMELHLIHYSYGVNSTEKGDLSSESTVSRIRTEHFPLTLESARPSHTSQYLCASSERRGRADTQYFGPGTRLTVL.